One and the same sample provided the 20 T cell receptor beta chains below, sequenced in a study of blood T cell repertoires in COVID-19. Here immunoSEQ multiplex PCR was the method, and the copy in TCRdb shows in-frame clones only, minus some. The sample comprises 200,000 to 250,000 clones, around four fifths of which are singletons, and roughly 5% rests with the top ten. The sample comprised PBMCs or T cells enriched from blood (not recorded which). These receptors were obtained from a woman aged 50 to 65 who had been exposed to COVID-19.

This clone was picked up one time. CDR3: CASSQVLGRANYGYTF. The CDR3 DNA is TGTGCCAGCAGCCAAGTACTCGGGAGAGCTAACTATGGCTACACCTTC. The rearrangement links TRBV3-1 (or the pseudogene TRBV3-2) to TRBJ1-2; no firm D call. The CDR3 runs 16 residues. Germline CDR1 LGHDT, CDR2 YNNKEL (reference sequence). The V end was cut by 1 base, the J end by 0 bases, with 12 bases between.

With respect to this clone: The DNA is left out, because the CDR3 cannot be placed on it with certainty; the CDR3 is given as TCRdb lists it. The rearrangement joins TRBV12-3 or TRBV12-4 to TRBJ1-3. The CDR3 is 13 residues long, counting both termini. CDR3 amino acids: CASSSSGIDTIYF.

In this sample, this clone turned up a few times. The chain carries TRBV18 and TRBJ1-1, with D possibly matching TRBD1 (6 bases). V was trimmed by 3 bases and J by 4 bases, leaving 12 bases between them. The CDR3 is made up of 14 amino acids. Germline CDR1 KGHSH, CDR2 LQKENI. The CDR3 loop reads CASSPGGAGTEAFF. CDR3 nucleotides: TGTGCCAGCTCACCCGGGGGGGCAGGCACTGAAGCTTTCTTT.

This chain links TRBV6-1 with TRBJ1-1; tentative D call: TRBD1 (5 bases). Trimming cost V 4 bases and J 0 bases, with 15 bases left between them. Germline CDR1 reads MNHNS; CDR2 reads SASEGT. This CDR3 comprises 16 residues. The CDR3 DNA reads as TGTGCCAGCAGTGGAGGACAATCACAGGTGAACACTGAAGCTTTCTTT. This translates into CASSGGQSQVNTEAFF.

The chain carries TRBV24-1 and TRBJ2-1; 9 nucleotides agree with TRBD1. This CDR3 contains 16 residues. Trimming cost V 3 bases and J 7 bases; bases outside gene matches: 9. Germline CDR1 reads KGHDR; CDR2 reads SFDVKD. CDR3 region: CATSDPGTGWRNEQFF. The CDR3 DNA reads TGTGCCACCAGTGATCCCGGGACAGGGTGGAGGAATGAGCAGTTCTTC.

This chain links TRBV4-3 with TRBJ2-2; 7 bases fit TRBD2. In germline, CDR1 is LGHNA, CDR2 YSLEER. The V gene end was trimmed by 5 bases and the J gene end by 5 bases; junction bases not matched to a gene: 8. The CDR3 loop spans 15 amino acids. CDR3 residues: CASSIGSGGTGELFF. Here the CDR3 DNA reads TGCGCCAGCAGCATAGGCTCGGGAGGTACCGGGGAGCTGTTTTTT.

This clone was observed once. The chain combines TRBV7-7 with TRBJ1-1; no firm D call. The CDR3 runs to 13 residues. Trimming left V 2 bases short and J 1 base short, with 5 bases between. Germline V gene data show CDR1 as SSHAT and CDR2 as FNYEAQ (reference sequence). The CDR3 nucleotides read TGTGCCAGCAGCTTACGCGGGAACACTGAAGCTTTCTTT. Translation gives CASSLRGNTEAFF. Full variable domain (remainder filled in from reference TRBV7-7 and TRBJ1-1): GAGVSQSPRYKVTKRGQDVTLRCDPISSHATLYWYQQALGQGPEFLTYFNYEAQPDKSGLPSDRFSAERPEGSISTLTIQRTEQRDSAMYRCASSLRGNTEAFFGQGTRLTVV.

The V gene is TRBV13, the J gene TRBJ1-5; D call uncertain. Germline CDR1 and CDR2: PRHDT and FYEKMQ (reference sequence). With 0 bases removed from V and 8 bases from J, the gap between germline ends came to 8 bases. The CDR3 is 13 amino acids. CDR3 residues: CASSLGAREPQHF. CDR3 bases: TGTGCCAGCAGCTTAGGAGCGAGGGAGCCCCAGCATTTT.

This CDR3 reads CASSSRLAGAYPSSTDTQYF. Written as DNA, the CDR3 is TGCGCCAGCAGCTCCCGACTAGCGGGGGCCTATCCTTCTAGCACAGATACGCAGTATTTT. The chain recombines TRBV5-1 with TRBJ2-3; 12 positions match TRBD2. The CDR3 loop spans 20 amino acids. Germline V gene data show CDR1 as SGHRS and CDR2 as YFSETQ. V lost 3 bases, J lost 0 bases, and 14 bases stayed unmatched. Full variable domain (rest looked up from reference TRBV5-1 and TRBJ2-3): KAGVTQTPRYLIKTRGQQVTLSCSPISGHRSVSWYQQTPGQGLQFLFEYFSETQRNKGNFPGRFSGRQFSNSRSEMNVSTLELGDSALYLCASSSRLAGAYPSSTDTQYFGPGTRLTVL.

The genes are TRBV3-1 (or the pseudogene TRBV3-2) and TRBJ1-1; 8 nucleotides align to TRBD1. The CDR3 extends over 17 amino acids. Germline V gene data show CDR1 as LGHDT and CDR2 as YNNKEL (reference sequence). Trimming removed 4 bases from V and 1 base from J; junction bases left unmatched: 11. Written as DNA, the CDR3 is TGTGCCAGCAGCCTCAGGGGGCTGATCGATCGGAACACTGAAGCTTTCTTT. Amino acids: CASSLRGLIDRNTEAFF.

The rearrangement uses TRBV2 and TRBJ1-4; D is ambiguous. This CDR3 is 12 amino acids long. Trimming took 8 bases from V and 8 from J, leaving 12 bases between them. CDR1 SNHLY and CDR2 FYNNEI come from the germline V gene. The CDR3 sequence is CASDISGEKLFF. The CDR3 nucleotides are TGTGCCAGCGATATTTCAGGAGAAAAACTGTTTTTT.

V and J are TRBV7-8 and TRBJ2-2; D is uncertain. CDR1 and CDR2 from the germline V gene are SGHVS and FQNEAQ. Trimming removed 3 bases at V and 3 bases at J, with 5 bases between. CDR3 size: 13 residues. The CDR3 nucleotides are TGTGCCAGCAGCTTCCGGGACACCGGGGAGCTGTTTTTT. Amino acid sequence: CASSFRDTGELFF.

This clone was detected only once. The chain has TRBV5-4 and TRBJ1-2; the D is unclear. The CDR3 totals 15 residues. Trimming took off 7 bases at V and 4 bases at J, with 20 bases between the two ends. Germline V gene data show CDR1 as SGHNT and CDR2 as YYREEE (reference sequence). This CDR3 reads CASQKAGEEFYGYTF. In nucleotides, the CDR3 is TGTGCCAGCCAAAAAGCGGGTGAAGAGTTCTATGGCTACACCTTC.

The chain has TRBV4-1 and TRBJ1-2, with a possible D match to TRBD1 (5 bases). CDR3 length: 18 residues. The V gene lost 0 bases and the J gene lost 2 bases, with 19 bases spanning the gap. Per the germline V gene, CDR1 is MGHRA and CDR2 is YSYEKL. The CDR3 DNA sequence: TGCGCCAGCAGCCAAGAACGTGGTTCGGCCAGGGAAAACTATGGCTACACCTTC. Translation: CASSQERGSARENYGYTF.

The rearrangement links TRBV19 to TRBJ2-1; TRBD2 matches 7 bases. Germline trimming cut 1 base from V and 5 bases from J; bases unmatched to any gene: 11. CDR1 is LNHDA, CDR2 SQIVND, per germline (reference sequence). The CDR3 loop spans 17 amino acids. This CDR3 is CASSIAFRAGMNNEQFF. The CDR3 bases are TGTGCCAGTAGTATAGCTTTCCGAGCGGGGATGAACAATGAGCAGTTCTTC.

The chain recombines TRBV7-2 with TRBJ2-7; TRBD1 matches 7 bases. Germline V gives CDR1 SGHTA, CDR2 FQGNSA. V lost 4 bases to trimming and J lost 4 bases; unmatched junction nucleotides: 10. This CDR3 has 15 residues. CDR3 region: CASSSSGTETYEQYF. CDR3 DNA: TGTGCCAGCAGCTCATCCGGGACAGAGACTTACGAGCAGTACTTC.

The chain is built from TRBV2 and TRBJ1-6; TRBD1 agrees at 9 bases. Germline CDR1 reads SNHLY; CDR2 reads FYNNEI. V lost 6 bases, J lost 7 bases, and 7 bases stayed unmatched. The CDR3 is 15 amino acids. The CDR3 nucleotides read TGTGCCAGCAGAGGAAGACAGGGGGGAAATTCACCCCTCCACTTT. Residues: CASRGRQGGNSPLHF.

This chain connects TRBV15 to TRBJ2-3; D may be TRBD1 (6 bases). CDR1 and CDR2 (germline): LNHNV, YYDKDF (reference sequence). The CDR3 runs 16 residues. V shed 0 bases and J shed 3 bases, with 13 bases lying between them. The CDR3 reads CATSRDQGRSTDTQYF. For the CDR3, the DNA is TGTGCCACCAGCAGAGACCAGGGGCGATCGACAGATACGCAGTATTTT.

J is TRBJ2-4 and V is TRBV5-1; 12 nucleotides align to TRBD2. Germline values: CDR1 SGHRS, CDR2 YFSETQ. The V gene end was trimmed by 4 bases and the J gene end by 0 bases; junction bases not matched to a gene: 8. The CDR3 sequence is 18 residues long. This CDR3 reads CASSPTSGGSVAKNIQYF. The CDR3 coding sequence is TGCGCCAGCAGCCCGACTAGCGGGGGTTCCGTAGCCAAAAACATTCAGTACTTC.

The chain links TRBV7-9 to TRBJ1-1; TRBD1 is a possible D gene (5 bases). CDR3 length equals 13 residues. Trimming stripped 3 bases from V and 4 bases from J, with 9 bases between. Germline V gives CDR1 SEHNR, CDR2 FQNEAQ (reference sequence). The CDR3 coding sequence is TGTGCCAGCAGCTTGCAGGGTAGCACTGAAGCTTTCTTT. Its protein is CASSLQGSTEAFF.